This TCR beta chain appears in the sequencing data of a study of blood T cell repertoires in COVID-19. V gave up 6 bases and J gave up 0 bases, with 9 bases separating them. CDR1 is SGHVS, CDR2 FNYEAQ, per germline. This CDR3 has 15 residues. Some clones are missing from TCRdb's copy, which holds only in-frame ones; the method was immunoSEQ multiplex PCR. The data hold roughly 40,000 clones, with approximately 89% observed a single time. The J gene is TRBJ1-6, the V gene TRBV7-6, with no clear D. This receptor was identified in an older woman with acute or convalescent COVID-19. The sample consisted of peripheral blood. CDR3 sequence: CASRDGSSYNSPLHF. CDR3 nucleotides: TGTGCCAGCAGGGACGGGAGCTCCTATAATTCACCCCTCCACTTT. Full variable domain (rest looked up from reference TRBV7-6 and TRBJ1-6): GAGVSQSPRYKVTKRGQDVALRCDPISGHVSLYWYRQALGQGPEFLTYFNYEAQQDKSGLPNDRFSAERPEGSISTLTIQRTEQRDSAMYRCASRDGSSYNSPLHFGNGTRLTVT.